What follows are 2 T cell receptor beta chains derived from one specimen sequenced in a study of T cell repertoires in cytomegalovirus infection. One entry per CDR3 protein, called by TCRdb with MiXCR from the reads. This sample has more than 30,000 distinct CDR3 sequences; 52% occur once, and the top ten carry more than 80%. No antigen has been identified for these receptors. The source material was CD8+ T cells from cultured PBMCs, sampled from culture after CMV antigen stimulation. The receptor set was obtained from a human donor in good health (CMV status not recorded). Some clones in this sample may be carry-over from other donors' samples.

The CDR3 reads CASSLTQSEEKLFF. The CDR3 nucleotides read TGTGCCAGCAGCTTAACCCAGTCTGAAGAAAAACTGTTTTTT. J is TRBJ1-4 and V is TRBV7-8; D ambiguous. Trimming stripped 2 bases from V and 8 bases from J, with 12 bases between. This CDR3 has 14 amino acids. From germline, CDR1 is SGHVS and CDR2 FQNEAQ. Supplemented by reference TRBV7-8 and TRBJ1-4, the full variable domain reads GAGVSQSPRYKVAKRGQDVALRCDPISGHVSLFWYQQALGQGPEFLTYFQNEAQLDKSGLPSDRFFAERPEGSVSTLKIQRTQQEDSAVYLCASSLTQSEEKLFFGSGTQLSVL.

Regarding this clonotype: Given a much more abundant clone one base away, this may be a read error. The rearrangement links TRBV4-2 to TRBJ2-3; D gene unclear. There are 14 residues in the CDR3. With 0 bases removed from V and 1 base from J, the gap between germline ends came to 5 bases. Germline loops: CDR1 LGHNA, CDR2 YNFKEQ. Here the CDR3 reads CASSQESRTDTQYF. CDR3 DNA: TGTGCCAGCAGCCAAGAAAGCCGCACAGATACGCAGTATTTT.